These T cell receptor beta chains were read from a single sample in a study of T cell responses to AZD1222 COVID-19 vaccine. Sequenced by immunoSEQ multiplex PCR; TCRdb stores in-frame clones only, minus some. The data hold 150,000 to 200,000 clones, with roughly nine tenths observed a single time. Sequencing was performed on peripheral blood, taken 28 days after the second AZD1222 dose. The receptor source for this set is an adult who received the AZD1222 COVID-19 vaccine. The CDR3 runs from the conserved cysteine through the conserved F or W. A D gene is named only where the DNA matches it firmly. Clone size, where shown, is once, few, many, or a class for clones that have expanded.

size	length	D	V	J	CDR3	DNA
NA	12	NA	TRBV30	TRBJ2-7	CAWSVEGYEQYF	TGTGCCTGGAGTGTGGAGGGCTACGAGCAGTACTTC
NA	13	NA	TRBV5-1	TRBJ1-1	CASSRGGGTEAFF	TGCGCCAGCAGCCGGGGAGGGGGCACTGAAGCTTTCTTT
NA	14	NA	TRBV2	TRBJ2-7	CASSEGRQDYEQYF	TGTGCCAGCAGTGAAGGCAGACAAGACTACGAGCAGTACTTC
NA	14	NA	TRBV27	TRBJ1-5	CASSRTNNLQPQHF	TGTGCCAGCAGTCGTACTAACAACCTACAGCCCCAGCATTTT
once	14	NA	TRBV6-1	TRBJ1-4	CASSENHWETELFF	TGTGCCAGCAGTGAAAACCATTGGGAGACCGAACTGTTTTTT
NA	17	NA	TRBV12-2	TRBJ1-5	CASRFSSLVFSNQPQHF	TGTGCAAGTCGCTTCTCAAGTTTGGTTTTTAGCAATCAGCCCCAGCATTTT
NA	14	NA	TRBV6-5	TRBJ2-1	CASRPGTSYNEQFF	TGTGCCAGCAGACCCGGGACTTCTTACAATGAGCAGTTCTTC
NA	13	NA	TRBV29-1	TRBJ2-2	CSVVGLNTGELFF	TGCAGCGTGGTCGGACTTAACACCGGGGAGCTGTTTTTT
once	15	TRBD2	TRBV11-2	TRBJ2-7	CASSLVTSGLYEQYF	TGTGCCAGCAGCTTAGTCACTAGCGGACTATACGAGCAGTACTTC
NA	13	NA	TRBV19	TRBJ1-6	CASSLGGWSPLHF	TGTGCCAGTAGCCTTGGGGGATGGTCACCCCTCCACTTT
NA	15	TRBD2	TRBV30	TRBJ2-3	CAWSVAGGPPDTQYF	TGTGCCTGGAGTGTAGCGGGAGGGCCCCCAGATACGCAGTATTTT
NA	11	NA	TRBV5-5	TRBJ1-2	CASSVDHGYTF	TGTGCCAGCAGCGTGGATCATGGCTACACCTTC
NA	14	NA	TRBV4-2	TRBJ2-2	CASSPRLNTGELFF	TGTGCCAGCAGTCCCCGATTGAACACCGGGGAGCTGTTTTTT
NA	15	NA	TRBV28	TRBJ1-6	CASTPWQGGNSPLHF	TGTGCCAGCACCCCTTGGCAGGGTGGGAATTCACCCCTCCACTTT
NA	16	NA	TRBV27	TRBJ1-5	CASARSEGWGGQPQHF	TGTGCCAGTGCCAGGTCGGAGGGCTGGGGGGGTCAGCCCCAGCATTTT
NA	16	NA	TRBV2	TRBJ2-7	CASSEAWAGGSYEQYF	TGTGCCAGCAGTGAAGCGTGGGCAGGGGGGTCCTACGAGCAGTACTTC
NA	13	NA	TRBV10-3	TRBJ1-2	CAISEVSGEGYTF	TGTGCCATCAGTGAGGTCTCAGGGGAAGGCTACACCTTC
NA	16	TRBD1	TRBV11-2	TRBJ2-1	CASSPGQGKGGNEQFF	TGTGCCAGCAGCCCCGGACAGGGGAAGGGCGGCAATGAGCAGTTCTTC
NA	13	NA	TRBV6-5	TRBJ2-7	CASSSADSYEQYF	TGTGCCAGCAGTTCGGCGGACAGTTACGAGCAGTACTTC
once	13	NA	TRBV18	TRBJ1-2	CASSPGQFYGYTF	TGTGCCAGCTCACCTGGACAGTTCTATGGCTACACCTTC
NA	14	NA	TRBV2	TRBJ1-1	CASREGRGAAEAFF	TGTGCCAGCAGGGAAGGGAGGGGGGCGGCTGAAGCTTTCTTT
few	18	TRBD1	TRBV12-5	TRBJ2-6	CASGLVINRGAGANVLTF	TGTGCTAGTGGTTTGGTCATAAACAGGGGAGCCGGGGCCAACGTCCTGACTTTC
few	16	NA	TRBV20-1	TRBJ1-6	CSASSFLAVGNSPLHF	TGCAGTGCTAGTTCCTTCCTGGCGGTAGGCAATTCACCCCTCCACTTT
NA	13	TRBD1	TRBV10-3	TRBJ1-2	CAISPGTGPFYTF	TGTGCCATCAGTCCAGGGACAGGGCCCTTCTACACCTTC
NA	15	NA	TRBV7-2	TRBJ1-5	CASSQTGGANQPQHF	TGTGCCAGCAGCCAGACGGGGGGGGCTAATCAGCCCCAGCATTTT
NA	15	TRBD1	TRBV28	TRBJ1-5	CASSNPGGGHQPQHF	TGTGCCAGCAGCAACCCAGGGGGCGGACATCAGCCCCAGCATTTT
NA	13	NA	TRBV5-1	TRBJ1-1	CASSFGENTEAFF	TGCGCCAGCAGCTTTGGCGAAAACACTGAAGCTTTCTTT
NA	13	TRBD1	TRBV6-5	TRBJ2-3	CASGQVGADTQYF	TGTGCCAGTGGACAGGTCGGCGCAGATACGCAGTATTTT
NA	10	NA	TRBV10-3	TRBJ1-1	CAISEPRLIF	TGTGCCATCAGTGAGCCGAGACTGATCTTT
NA	15	NA	TRBV7-9	TRBJ2-1	CASSLGRQTYNEQFF	TGTGCCAGCAGCTTGGGGAGACAAACCTACAATGAGCAGTTCTTC
NA	14	TRBD2	TRBV9	TRBJ2-1	CASSVALASNEQFF	TGTGCCAGCAGCGTAGCACTAGCGTCCAATGAGCAGTTCTTC
NA	13	NA	TRBV19	TRBJ1-5	CASSEQGGQPQHF	TGTGCCAGTTCAGAACAGGGAGGCCAGCCCCAGCATTTT
NA	15	NA	TRBV7-8	TRBJ1-5	CASSLHPDLDQPQHF	TGTGCCAGCAGCTTACATCCTGACTTGGATCAGCCCCAGCATTTT
NA	15	TRBD2	TRBV27	TRBJ2-7	CASSFRGGPPSEQYF	TGTGCCAGCAGCTTTCGGGGGGGGCCTCCTTCCGAGCAGTACTTC
once	15	TRBD1	TRBV28	TRBJ1-2	CASSPLRTGRQGYTF	TGTGCCAGCAGTCCCCTCCGGACAGGCCGACAGGGCTACACCTTC
NA	15	TRBD2	TRBV5-1	TRBJ2-7	CASSYGGTSAAEQYF	TGCGCCAGCAGCTATGGGGGGACTAGCGCCGCCGAGCAGTACTTC
NA	16	NA	TRBV5-4	TRBJ2-3	CASSLAGLSTSDTQYF	TGTGCCAGCAGCTTGGCCGGCTTATCAACCTCAGATACGCAGTATTTT
NA	14	TRBD1	TRBV6-5	TRBJ1-2	CASSSLDRGRGYTF	TGTGCCAGCAGTTCCCTGGACAGGGGTCGGGGCTACACCTTC
once	17	NA	TRBV5-1	TRBJ1-2	CASSLGAPQGGESGYTF	TGCGCCAGCAGCTTGGGGGCGCCACAGGGCGGGGAGTCTGGCTACACCTTC
NA	13	NA	TRBV18	TRBJ1-1	CASSPAGNTEAFF	TGTGCCAGCTCACCAGCAGGGAACACTGAAGCTTTCTTT
NA	15	TRBD1	TRBV6-6	TRBJ1-1	CASSSPGTENTEAFF	TGTGCCAGCAGTTCTCCTGGGACAGAGAACACTGAAGCTTTCTTT
NA	11	NA	TRBV20-1	TRBJ1-3	CSASIRNTIYF	TGCAGTGCTAGTATTCGGAACACCATATATTTT
NA	15	TRBD1	TRBV19	TRBJ2-7	CASSIGGQGIYEQYF	TGTGCCAGTAGTATCGGGGGACAGGGGATTTACGAGCAGTACTTC
NA	15	TRBD1	TRBV28	TRBJ2-1	CASSLHGQGYNEQFF	TGTGCCAGCAGTTTACACGGACAGGGGTACAATGAGCAGTTCTTC
NA	13	NA	TRBV12-5	TRBJ1-1	CASGLARDSEAFF	TGTGCTAGTGGTTTGGCCAGGGACTCCGAAGCTTTCTTT
once	15	NA	TRBV18	TRBJ2-7	CASSPSTAPAYEQYF	TGTGCCAGCTCACCAAGCACAGCTCCCGCCTACGAGCAGTACTTC
NA	16	NA	TRBV7-8	TRBJ1-1	CASSSQGPRMNTEAFF	TGTGCCAGCAGCTCCCAGGGGCCGCGAATGAACACTGAAGCTTTCTTT
NA	14	TRBD2	TRBV20-1	TRBJ2-5	CSASASGGVETQYF	TGCAGTGCTAGTGCTAGCGGGGGGGTAGAGACCCAGTACTTC
NA	15	TRBD1	TRBV24-1	TRBJ2-2	CATSDGQVYTGELFF	TGTGCCACCAGTGACGGACAGGTTTACACCGGGGAGCTGTTTTTT
NA	15	NA	TRBV7-9	TRBJ2-1	CASSYGTSSYNEQFF	TGTGCCAGCAGCTATGGGACATCCTCCTACAATGAGCAGTTCTTC
once	10	NA	TRBV19	TRBJ1-2	CASSGFGYTF	TGTGCCAGTAGTGGCTTTGGCTACACCTTC
NA	16	NA	TRBV19	TRBJ2-3	CASSRSTFRNADTQYF	TGTGCCAGTAGTAGATCGACGTTCCGGAACGCAGATACGCAGTATTTT
NA	15	NA	TRBV3-1/TRBV3-2	TRBJ2-1	CASSPTETSYNEQFF	TGTGCCAGCAGCCCGACAGAAACCTCCTACAATGAGCAGTTCTTC
once	14	NA	TRBV27	TRBJ2-7	CASSLSKTRYEQYF	TGTGCCAGCAGTTTATCGAAAACTAGATACGAGCAGTACTTC
NA	15	TRBD2	TRBV2	TRBJ2-1	CASSAGSGGYNEQFF	TGTGCCAGCAGTGCAGGTAGCGGGGGGTACAATGAGCAGTTCTTC
NA	13	NA	TRBV25-1	TRBJ2-5	CASSMDSQETQYF	TGTGCCAGCAGTATGGACAGCCAAGAGACCCAGTACTTC
NA	15	NA	TRBV28	TRBJ2-3	CASSLLDSLTDTQYF	TGTGCCAGCAGTTTATTGGACAGCTTAACAGATACGCAGTATTTT
NA	15	TRBD1	TRBV28	TRBJ2-7	CASSLQIVDRDEQYF	TGTGCCAGCAGTCTTCAAATTGTGGACAGGGACGAGCAGTACTTC
NA	14	NA	TRBV24-1	TRBJ1-1	CATSPGQGNTEAFF	TGTGCCACCTCCCCTGGGCAGGGAAACACTGAAGCTTTCTTT